The sample holds a few counts of the clone carrying this T cell receptor beta chain. What it recognizes is unknown. This entry comes from a study of tumor-infiltrating lymphocytes in localized non-small cell lung cancer. In the study overall: Resected tumor was paired with non-adjacent uninvolved lung from the same patient. Overall study results and limits: T-cell fraction did not differ between immunotypes IM1 and IM2. Not all patients were TCR sequenced, owing to tissue quantity.

V was cut by 5 bases and J by 4 bases, with 8 bases left in between. The CDR3 has 13 amino acids. Germline CDR1 is LNHDA and CDR2 is SQIVND (reference sequence). Produced via immunoSEQ multiplex PCR; TCRdb's table is partial and in-frame only. This sample yields just over 9,500 clones, of which around four fifths are seen a single time; 9.8% belongs to the top ten. Sequencing was performed on lung tumor tissue. The chain uses TRBV19 and TRBJ1-4; the D is unclear. The TCR originated in a human donor with non-small cell lung cancer. The CDR3 sequence is CASSLGINEKLFF. The CDR3 bases are TGTGCCAGTAGTCTGGGGATTAATGAAAAACTGTTTTTT.